The sequence of this TCR beta chain was determined in a study of blood T cell repertoires in COVID-19. Study members were between about 18 and 100 years old and lived in 24 US regions. Each recovered donor of Cohort 3 presented with two negative PCRs, clearance, or symptom resolution. V shed 4 bases and J 4 bases; nucleotides not matched to a gene: 5. Germline V gene data show CDR1 as ENHRY and CDR2 as SYGVKD. This CDR3 spans 15 amino acids. Sequencing used immunoSEQ multiplex PCR; TCRdb keeps in-frame clones, though not all of them. The sample contains 160,000 or so clones, approximately 77% of which appear only once.

The receptor was derived from a man aged 60 to 69 who had recovered from COVID-19. The material sequenced was PBMCs or T cells enriched from blood (not recorded which). This chain uses TRBV10-3 with TRBJ2-3; 10 positions agree with TRBD2. For the CDR3, the DNA is TGTGCCATCAGTGCCACTAGCGGGGTATCAGATACGCAGTATTTT. Encoded protein: CAISATSGVSDTQYF.